The sequence of this T cell receptor (beta chain) was determined in a study of T-cell reconstitution after alpha-beta-depleted transplantation in children. The CDR3 spans 14 residues. The trim removed 4 bases at V and 7 bases at J, leaving 7 bases unmatched. Germline assignment: CDR1 SQVTM and CDR2 ANQGSEA. At least ten counts were recorded for this clonotype. Library preparation (for TCRbeta) was performed with unique molecular identifiers. TCRdb reprocessed the PCR reads with MiXCR, giving one entry per CDR3 protein. This sample carries around 500,000 distinct CDR3 sequences, roughly an eighth of them seen once, and the ten largest clones take less than 6.5%.

V and J are TRBV29-1 and TRBJ2-2, with 9 nucleotides matching TRBD1. This TCR was sampled from a human donor who donated a stem cell graft to a child with combined immunodeficiency. The sequenced sample was PBMCs from the stem cell graft donor, obtained from the stem cell graft. The CDR3 DNA is TGCAGCGTTGCCCTGGACAGGGGACGCGGGGAGCTGTTTTTT. Translation gives CSVALDRGRGELFF.